This T cell receptor delta chain was captured by sequencing in a study of gammadelta T cells in human blood. TCRdb re-called the RT-PCR reads via CATT. The sample lists some 1,000 delta-chain clones; under 25% were seen once. Remarks on this clone: What it recognizes is unknown.

Study findings and constraints: Microbial exposure appeared to drive polyclonal γδ T cell expansion after birth.

There are 18 residues in the CDR3. V shed 0 bases and J 0 bases; nucleotides not matched to a gene: 5. CDR1 GEAIGNYY and CDR2 EKD come from the germline V gene. The receptor's source is a human donor. The specimen sequenced was Vgamma9Vdelta2 gamma-delta T cells from infant blood. The V call is TRDV2, the J call TRDJ2, with 11 bases matching TRDD3. TCRdb gives no J gene; it was assigned here by matching the DNA to germline. The CDR3 DNA is TGTGCCTGTGACACCGTACTGGGGGATAAAGCTTTGACAGCACAACTCTTCTTT. Protein sequence: CACDTVLGDKALTAQLFF.